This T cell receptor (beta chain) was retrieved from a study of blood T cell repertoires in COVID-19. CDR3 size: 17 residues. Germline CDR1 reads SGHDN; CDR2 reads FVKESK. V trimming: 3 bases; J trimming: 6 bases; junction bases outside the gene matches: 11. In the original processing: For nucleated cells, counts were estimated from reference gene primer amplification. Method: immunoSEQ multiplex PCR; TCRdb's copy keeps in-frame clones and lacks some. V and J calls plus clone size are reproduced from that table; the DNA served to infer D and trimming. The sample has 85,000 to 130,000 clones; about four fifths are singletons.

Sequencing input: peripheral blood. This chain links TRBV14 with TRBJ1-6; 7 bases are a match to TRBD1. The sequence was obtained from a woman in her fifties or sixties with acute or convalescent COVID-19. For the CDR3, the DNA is TGTGCCAGCAGCCAGGAAGTGAGACAGGGAGGTAATTCACCCCTCCACTTT. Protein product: CASSQEVRQGGNSPLHF. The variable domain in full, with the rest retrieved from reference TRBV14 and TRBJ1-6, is EAGVTQFPSHSVIEKGQTVTLRCDPISGHDNLYWYRRVMGKEIKFLLHFVKESKQDESGMPNNRFLAERTGGTYSTLKVQPAELEDSGVYFCASSQEVRQGGNSPLHFGNGTRLTVT.